One sample yielded the 22 T cell receptor beta chains listed below, sequenced in a study of T cell clones after liver transplantation. TCRdb's table, derived via immunoSEQ multiplex PCR, lists solely in-frame clones and lacks some. The sample has roughly 20,000 clones, 85% to 95% seen once. Sequenced material: CD8+ T cells from blood, taken less than 26 months after liver transplant. The receptors derive from a human patient who received a liver transplant. The graft donor may have contributed some T cells.

This chain connects TRBV11-2 to TRBJ2-3; D not certain. V dropped 5 bases and J dropped 5 bases, with 5 bases sitting between them. The length of the CDR3 is 11 residues. Germline V CDR1 and CDR2: SGHAT, FQNNGV. Written as DNA, the CDR3 is TGTGCCAGCAGCCACGGAGATACGCAGTATTTT. It translates to CASSHGDTQYF.

V is TRBV9 and J is TRBJ1-3; no clear D. Germline CDR1 reads SGDLS; CDR2 reads YYNGEE. CDR3 size: 12 residues. Trimming pared 5 bases from V and 0 bases from J, leaving 3 bases between. CDR3 amino acids: CASRGSGNTIYF. Written as DNA, the CDR3 is TGTGCCAGCAGGGGCTCTGGAAACACCATATATTTT.

The chain couples TRBV7-9 to TRBJ1-3, with 12 bases matching TRBD1. Germline V gene sequence: CDR1 SEHNR, CDR2 FQNEAQ (reference sequence). The CDR3 spans 18 residues. The V gene end was trimmed by 5 bases and the J gene end by 1 base; junction bases not matched to a gene: 9. The CDR3 sequence: CASSVPPGQGASGNTIYF. CDR3 DNA: TGTGCCAGCAGCGTCCCGCCGGGACAGGGGGCGTCTGGAAACACCATATATTTT.

The chain combines TRBV15 with TRBJ1-1, with D perhaps TRBD1 (5 bases). Germline CDR1 LNHNV, CDR2 YYDKDF (reference sequence). V lost 1 base and J lost 1, with 10 bases in between. The length of the CDR3 is 15 residues. For the CDR3, the DNA is TGTGCCACCAGCAGAGGTTCAGGGAGGAACACTGAAGCTTTCTTT. Protein product: CATSRGSGRNTEAFF.

The chain links TRBV6-5 to TRBJ1-1; no firm D call. The CDR3 contains 16 residues. V gave up 0 bases and J gave up 1 base, with 12 bases separating them. Germline V gives CDR1 MNHEY, CDR2 SVGAGI. The CDR3 nucleotides read TGTGCCAGCAGTTACTCACGGCTGGGCAAGAACACTGAAGCTTTCTTT. Its translation: CASSYSRLGKNTEAFF.

The V and J genes are TRBV27 and TRBJ2-1; 8 nucleotides line up with TRBD2. From germline, CDR1 is MNHEY and CDR2 SMNVEV (reference sequence). CDR3 length: 15 amino acids. V shed 5 bases and J 2 bases; nucleotides not matched to a gene: 5. As DNA, the CDR3 is TGTGCCAGCAGTCAAACTAGCGGAGCCTACAATGAGCAGTTCTTC. It specifies CASSQTSGAYNEQFF.

V and J are TRBV9 and TRBJ2-2, with 9 bases fitting TRBD2. V trimming: 3 bases; J trimming: 1 base; junction bases outside the gene matches: 4. This CDR3 region has 16 residues. The V gene's germline CDR1 is SGDLS and CDR2 YYNGEE. The CDR3 sequence: CASSARLAENTGELFF. DNA of the CDR3: TGTGCCAGCAGCGCGAGACTAGCGGAGAACACCGGGGAGCTGTTTTTT.

This chain joins TRBV5-6 and TRBJ1-2; TRBD1 is a possible D gene (6 bases). Germline V gene data show CDR1 as SGHDT and CDR2 as YYEEEE. V was clipped by 4 bases and J by 3 bases, with 16 bases between them. This CDR3 is built from 15 residues. CDR3 amino acids: CASSQRGEWYYGYTF. The CDR3 region has the DNA TGTGCCAGCAGCCAGAGGGGGGAGTGGTACTATGGCTACACCTTC.

This rearrangement joins TRBV7-6 to TRBJ2-5; D might be TRBD1 (5 bases). CDR3 length: 16 amino acids. V shed 2 bases and J shed 5 bases, with 18 bases lying between them. CDR1 is SGHVS, CDR2 FNYEAQ, per germline. This CDR3 is CASSLYSPRQIETQYF. CDR3 nucleotide sequence: TGTGCCAGCAGCTTATATTCCCCTCGACAGATCGAGACCCAGTACTTC.

The chain couples TRBV12-5 to TRBJ2-5, with D possibly matching TRBD2 (6 bases). Per the germline V gene, CDR1 is LGHNT and CDR2 is FRNRAP. The CDR3 spans 18 residues. With 1 base removed from V and 3 bases from J, the gap between germline ends came to 21 bases. Here the CDR3 reads CASGLASGQAGSKETQYF. The CDR3 coding sequence is TGTGCTAGTGGTTTGGCCTCGGGCCAGGCCGGGAGTAAAGAGACCCAGTACTTC.

The chain is built from TRBV28 and TRBJ1-1; weak D call: TRBD1 (6 bases). Germline CDR1 MDHEN, CDR2 SYDVKM. The length of the CDR3 is 14 residues. V lost 2 bases to trimming and J lost 1 base, with 8 bases between them. The CDR3: CASSLGQSNTEAFF. DNA of the CDR3: TGTGCCAGCAGTTTAGGACAGTCGAACACTGAAGCTTTCTTT.

This rearrangement joins TRBV6-5 to TRBJ1-2; 8 nucleotides match TRBD1. Germline loops: CDR1 MNHEY, CDR2 SVGAGI. CDR3 length: 14 residues. Trimming at V came to 0 bases and at J to 6 bases, leaving 3 bases not matched to a gene. The CDR3 coding sequence is TGTGCCAGCAGTTACTCGGGACAGGTCGATGGCTACACCTTC. Its translation is CASSYSGQVDGYTF.

The chain recombines TRBV10-2 with TRBJ2-1; D not resolved. The CDR3 extends over 14 amino acids. Trimming took off 7 bases at V and 3 bases at J, with 13 bases between the two ends. Germline V lookup: CDR1 WSHSY, CDR2 SAAADI. The CDR3 bases are TGCGCCAGCAACCCGGCAGGTAGCTACAATGAGCAGTTCTTC. Its protein product is CASNPAGSYNEQFF.

The chain employs TRBV5-1 and TRBJ1-2; D unresolved. Trimming shortened V by 1 base and J by 8 bases, and 18 bases separated the two germline ends. The germline gives CDR1 SGHRS, CDR2 YFSETQ. This CDR3 region has 15 residues. The CDR3 spells CASSLKAGERRGYTF. CDR3 coding DNA: TGCGCCAGCAGCTTGAAGGCGGGCGAGCGGAGGGGCTACACCTTC.

The J gene is TRBJ2-2, the V gene TRBV7-8, with D perhaps matching TRBD2 (6 bases). V lost 5 bases to trimming and J lost 1 base, with 11 bases between them. The CDR3 covers 15 residues. The germline V gene encodes CDR1 SGHVS and CDR2 FQNEAQ. The CDR3 loop is CASSHWRENTGELFF. CDR3 coding DNA: TGTGCCAGCAGCCACTGGCGGGAGAACACCGGGGAGCTGTTTTTT.

This clone has a single count. This chain links TRBV13 with TRBJ2-3, with 7 bases matching TRBD2. The CDR3 sequence is 16 residues long. In germline, CDR1 is PRHDT, CDR2 FYEKMQ (reference sequence). Trimming cost V 5 bases and J 6 bases; bases outside gene matches: 14. In DNA form, the CDR3 reads TGTGCCAGCAGCCTCCGAGGGCTAGCGGAGCCCGATACGCAGTATTTT. Protein: CASSLRGLAEPDTQYF.

V gene TRBV7-2 combines with J gene TRBJ2-5; possibly TRBD1 for D (6 bases). Germline V CDR1 and CDR2: SGHTA, FQGNSA. The CDR3 loop spans 12 amino acids. V lost 4 bases and J 9 bases, leaving 12 bases between the germline ends. The CDR3 DNA is TGTGCCAGCAGCTCAGGGGCCGTGTCCCAGTACTTC. The encoded protein is CASSSGAVSQYF.

The chain joins TRBV4-3 to TRBJ2-1; 7 positions match TRBD2. Looked up from germline, CDR1 is LGHNA and CDR2 is YSLEER. The CDR3 extends over 14 amino acids. The junction had 6 bases not matched to a gene; V was cut back by 2 bases and J by 8 bases. The CDR3 DNA reads TGCGCCAGCAGCCAAACGATGGCGGGGGATGAGCAGTTCTTC. Its protein is CASSQTMAGDEQFF.

This chain uses TRBV5-6 with TRBJ2-5; a possible D gene is TRBD1 (5 bases). Germline V gives CDR1 SGHDT, CDR2 YYEEEE. V dropped 8 bases and J dropped 5 bases, with 19 bases sitting between them. This CDR3 is built from 14 residues. Written as DNA, the CDR3 is TGTGCCAGTCGTACCAGGGTATATTTGGAGACCCAGTACTTC. Residues: CASRTRVYLETQYF.

V is TRBV15 and J is TRBJ2-1, with 16 nucleotides matching TRBD2. The trim removed 5 bases at V and 10 bases at J, leaving 5 bases unmatched. Per the germline V gene, CDR1 is LNHNV and CDR2 is YYDKDF (reference sequence). CDR3 length equals 15 residues. The CDR3 DNA follows: TGTGCCACCAGCTCCGGGACTAGCGGGAGGGAGGAGCAGTTCTTC. Translated, it gives CATSSGTSGREEQFF.

This clone was recorded only once. The gene calls are TRBV27 and TRBJ2-1; perhaps TRBD2 as D (5 bases). There are 15 residues in the CDR3. V was shortened by 5 bases and J by 3 bases, with 14 bases between the two germline ends. Germline V gene data show CDR1 as MNHEY and CDR2 as SMNVEV (reference sequence). The CDR3 reads CASSHGRGLYNEQFF. The CDR3 DNA reads as TGTGCCAGCAGTCACGGGCGAGGACTCTACAATGAGCAGTTCTTC.

With regard to this clone: Other DNA sequences in the sample encode the same CDR3. The gene calls are TRBV28 and TRBJ2-7, with 9 bases fitting TRBD1. CDR1 is MDHEN and CDR2 is SYDVKM in the germline V gene. The V segment lost 8 bases and the J segment 0 bases; nucleotides outside the gene matches: 5. The CDR3 sequence is 14 residues long. The CDR3: CASSGTGSSYEQYF. CDR3 bases: TGTGCCAGCTCCGGGACAGGGAGCTCCTACGAGCAGTACTTC.